Below are 32 T cell receptor beta chains sequenced from a single sample in a study of CD8 T cells in Susac syndrome. Reverse transcription used roughly 0.5 to 1 ug RNA and random hexamers. TCRdb itself ran the immunoSEQ multiplex PCR reads through MiXCR, one entry per CDR3 protein. The top ten clones hold about 0.14% of a sample with tens of thousands of distinct CDR3 sequences, about 92% of them seen once. What was sequenced was CD4+ T cells from PBMCs. Source of these receptors: a human donor with Susac syndrome.

J is TRBJ2-1 and V is TRBV6-2 or TRBV6-3; the match to TRBD1 covers 8 bases. The CDR3 is 16 residues long. J lost 7 bases, V lost 0 bases, and 8 bases had no gene match. Germline V lookup: CDR1 MNHEY, CDR2 SVGEGT. CDR3 coding DNA: TGTGCCAGCAGTTACTCGGTCAGGGGGCCAGAGAATGAGCAGTTCTTC. This gives the protein CASSYSVRGPENEQFF.

The chain couples TRBV5-4 to TRBJ2-5; possibly TRBD1 or TRBD2 for D (7 bases each). V shed 0 bases and J shed 10 bases, with 16 bases lying between them. Germline V gene sequence: CDR1 SGHNT, CDR2 YYREEE (reference sequence). The CDR3 contains 14 residues. The chain's CDR3 is CASSLGGDREGQYF. The CDR3 region has the DNA TGTGCCAGCAGCTTGGGTGGCGACAGGGAGGGCCAGTACTTC.

For the CDR3, the DNA is TGTGCCAGCAAAACCGGGGCCCTCACAGATACGCAGTATTTT. Translating gives CASKTGALTDTQYF. The chain recombines TRBV2 with TRBJ2-3; D may match TRBD1 or TRBD2 (5 bases each). This CDR3 contains 14 residues. V lost 7 bases and J lost 2, with 13 bases in between. CDR1 is SNHLY and CDR2 is FYNNEI in the germline V gene.

J is TRBJ1-1 and V is TRBV12-3 or TRBV12-4; tentative D call: TRBD1 (5 bases). The CDR3 length is 12 residues. V was pared by 6 bases and J by 7 bases, with 12 bases between. The chain's CDR3 is CASSRTGSEAFF. In nucleotides, the CDR3 is TGTGCCAGCAGCCGTACAGGTAGTGAAGCTTTCTTT.

The V and J genes are TRBV7-2 and TRBJ2-7, with 9 positions matching TRBD2. This CDR3 is built from 14 residues. Per germline, CDR1 SGHTA and CDR2 FQGNSA. V shed 5 bases and J 2 bases; nucleotides not matched to a gene: 4. This CDR3 is CASSGAGGPYEQYF. For the CDR3, the DNA is TGTGCCAGCAGCGGAGCGGGGGGCCCCTACGAGCAGTACTTC.

The rearrangement joins TRBV4-2 to TRBJ2-7, with 11 bases that match TRBD1. The CDR3 is made up of 14 amino acids. The germline gives CDR1 LGHNA, CDR2 YNFKEQ. V lost 5 bases, J lost 5 bases, and 5 bases stayed unmatched. In DNA, the CDR3 is TGTGCCAGCAGCTTCGGACAGGGGGCAGACGAGCAGTACTTC. Encoded protein: CASSFGQGADEQYF.

The genes are TRBV3-1 and TRBJ1-2; no definite D call. V dropped 3 bases and J dropped 5 bases, with 7 bases sitting between them. Germline loops: CDR1 LGHDT, CDR2 YNNKEL (reference sequence). The CDR3 contains 12 residues. CDR3 DNA: TGTGCCAGCAGCCATTTGGGGTATGGCTACACCTTC. Protein product: CASSHLGYGYTF.

The chain uses TRBV20-1 and TRBJ2-7; no firm D call. V was pared by 3 bases and J by 2 bases, with 11 bases between. The CDR3 length is 13 residues. Germline V gene data show CDR1 as DFQATT and CDR2 as SNEGSKA (reference sequence). The CDR3 region has the DNA TGCAGTGCTAGTGGCTCCGGCCCCTACGAGCAGTACTTC. Protein product: CSASGSGPYEQYF.

This clonotype has only one observation. V gene TRBV28 combines with J gene TRBJ2-7; 7 bases map to TRBD2. The CDR3 length is 17 residues. V trimming: 6 bases; J trimming: 0 bases; junction bases outside the gene matches: 14. Germline V gene sequence: CDR1 MDHEN, CDR2 SYDVKM. CDR3 DNA: TGTGCCAGCAGGTCCTCGGTGGCGGGGGTGAACTCCTACGAGCAGTACTTC. This codes for CASRSSVAGVNSYEQYF.

The chain has TRBV3-1 and TRBJ2-6; D is perhaps TRBD1 (5 bases). The CDR3 has 16 amino acids. Trimming cost V 4 bases and J 0 bases, with 10 bases left between them. The V gene's germline CDR1 is LGHDT and CDR2 YNNKEL (reference sequence). The CDR3, as DNA: TGTGCCAGCAGCCCACGACAGTTCTCTGGGGCCAACGTCCTGACTTTC. Amino acids: CASSPRQFSGANVLTF.

This rearrangement joins TRBV28 to TRBJ1-6; perhaps TRBD1 as D (6 bases). The CDR3 consists of 16 residues. V was cut by 6 bases and J by 0 bases, with 12 bases left in between. Per germline, CDR1 MDHEN and CDR2 SYDVKM. The CDR3 spells CASRSTGSSYNSPLHF. The CDR3 nucleotides read TGTGCCAGCAGATCTACAGGGAGCTCCTATAATTCACCCCTCCACTTT.

This sequence joins TRBV5-1 and TRBJ2-7, with D possibly TRBD2 on 5 matching bases. The germline V and J ends were trimmed by 0 bases and 7 bases, with 20 bases remaining between them. CDR1 is SGHRS, CDR2 YFSETQ, per germline. CDR3 length: 16 residues. As DNA, the CDR3 is TGCGCCAGCAGCTTGGGTACGGACGGACTCAATACAGAGCAGTACTTC. Translation: CASSLGTDGLNTEQYF.

This clonotype has only one observation. The chain links TRBV11-2 to TRBJ1-2, with no clear D. The germline gives CDR1 SGHAT, CDR2 FQNNGV. V was pared by 8 bases and J by 2 bases, with 9 bases between. There are 12 residues in the CDR3. CDR3 DNA sequence: TGTGCCAGCGCCCGGCAGAACTATGGCTACACCTTC. Amino acids: CASARQNYGYTF. Looking up the rest from reference TRBV11-2 and TRBJ1-2 gives the full variable domain: EAGVAQSPRYKIIEKRQSVAFWCNPISGHATLYWYQQILGQGPKLLIQFQNNGVVDDSQLPKDRFSAERLKGVDSTLKIQPAKLEDSAVYLCASARQNYGYTFGSGTRLTVV.

The chain uses TRBV19 and TRBJ2-4; perhaps TRBD1 as D (5 bases). The CDR3 consists of 13 residues. CDR1 LNHDA and CDR2 SQIVND come from the germline V gene (reference sequence). V was trimmed by 6 bases and J by 8 bases, leaving 14 bases between them. In DNA, the CDR3 is TGTGCCAGTAGCCCATCCAGGGAAGACATTCAGTACTTC. The encoded protein is CASSPSREDIQYF.

The chain employs TRBV20-1 and TRBJ2-3; 8 bases align to TRBD2. The CDR3 runs to 14 residues. V was clipped by 6 bases and J by 0 bases; unmatched bases: 5. Germline V gene data show CDR1 as DFQATT and CDR2 as SNEGSKA (reference sequence). The CDR3 sequence is CSAPAGVSTDTQYF. In nucleotides, the CDR3 is TGCAGTGCCCCAGCGGGGGTGAGCACAGATACGCAGTATTTT.

V is TRBV28 and J is TRBJ2-3; no clear D. Germline V gene lookup returns CDR1 MDHEN and CDR2 SYDVKM. The CDR3 consists of 15 residues. V shed 1 base and J shed 3 bases, with 11 bases lying between them. The CDR3 is CASSLSISRTDTQYF. CDR3 bases: TGTGCCAGCAGTTTATCAATCTCTAGGACAGATACGCAGTATTTT.

The rearrangement uses TRBV6-2 or TRBV6-3 and TRBJ1-5, with unresolved D. This CDR3 region has 13 residues. Trimming took off 6 bases at V and 10 bases at J, with 16 bases between the two ends. Germline V gives CDR1 MNHEY, CDR2 SVGEGT. The CDR3 region has the DNA TGTGCCAGCAGCCACCCCGATTGGGGACCCCAGCATTTT. Its translation is CASSHPDWGPQHF.

This clonotype was found once. CDR3 coding DNA: TGTGCCAGCAGTTACGGACTCGCAGGACTGTTTTTT. As protein: CASSYGLAGLFF. The chain combines TRBV6-2 or TRBV6-3 with TRBJ1-4, with D uncertain. The CDR3 extends over 12 amino acids. The ends were cut back, 2 bases at V and 13 bases at J, with 11 bases in the middle. Germline V gene sequence: CDR1 MNHEY, CDR2 SVGEGT.

The V call is TRBV2, the J call TRBJ1-6; D gene uncertain. The V end lost 6 bases, the J end lost 8 bases, and 17 bases lay between the germline ends. CDR3 length: 15 residues. CDR1 and CDR2 (germline): SNHLY, FYNNEI. In DNA form, the CDR3 reads TGTGCCAGCAGGCCGCGTCGGGGTAGTTATTCACCCCTCCACTTT. Amino acids: CASRPRRGSYSPLHF.

This chain joins TRBV7-3 and TRBJ1-5; D gene unclear. The CDR3 covers 13 residues. Germline lookup yields CDR1 SGHTA and CDR2 FQGTGA. Trimming took 8 bases from V and 5 from J, leaving 13 bases between them. CDR3 region: CASSDGSHQPQHF. The CDR3 nucleotides are TGTGCCAGCTCCGACGGGTCCCATCAGCCCCAGCATTTT. The variable domain in full, completed from reference TRBV7-3 and TRBJ1-5, reads GAGVSQTPSNKVTEKGKYVELRCDPISGHTALYWYRQSLGQGPEFLIYFQGTGAADDSGLPNDRFFAVRPEGSVSTLKIQRTERGDSAVYLCASSDGSHQPQHFGDGTRLSIL.

The chain combines TRBV6-6 with TRBJ1-6, with 9 positions matching TRBD1. Germline V CDR1 and CDR2: MNHNY, SVGAGI (reference sequence). V shed 1 base, J shed 5 bases, and the junction held 0 bases outside the gene matches. The CDR3 length is 15 residues. For the CDR3, the DNA is TGTGCCAGCAGTTACTGGGACAGGGATAATTCACCCCTCCACTTT. Its protein product is CASSYWDRDNSPLHF.

The chain combines TRBV11-1 with TRBJ1-1; possibly TRBD1 for D (6 bases). V was trimmed by 5 bases and J by 1 base, leaving 20 bases between them. In germline, CDR1 is SGHAT, CDR2 FQDESV (reference sequence). CDR3 length equals 17 residues. The CDR3 loop is CASSRRRSTGTNTEAFF. The CDR3 bases are TGTGCCAGCAGCAGAAGAAGGTCGACAGGTACGAACACTGAAGCTTTCTTT.

This chain links TRBV28 with TRBJ2-1, with D perhaps TRBD2 (6 bases). The germline gives CDR1 MDHEN, CDR2 SYDVKM. This CDR3 comprises 13 residues. The V and J ends lost 6 bases and 6 bases respectively, with 12 bases between them. The CDR3 nucleotides are TGTGCCAGCAGCTCCGGGACTCTCAATGAGCAGTTCTTC. Translation gives CASSSGTLNEQFF.

The chain carries TRBV6-5 and TRBJ2-2, with D maybe TRBD1 (5 bases). The V and J ends lost 7 bases and 3 bases respectively, with 12 bases between them. CDR3 length: 14 residues. Germline V gene sequence: CDR1 MNHEY, CDR2 SVGAGI. CDR3 DNA sequence: TGTGCCAGCACCCCGCCAGGGTACACCGGGGAGCTGTTTTTT. As protein: CASTPPGYTGELFF.

The genes are TRBV7-9 and TRBJ2-4; D may be TRBD2 (6 bases). The CDR3 is 15 amino acids. The V gene's germline CDR1 is SEHNR and CDR2 FQNEAQ (reference sequence). V lost 5 bases, J lost 3 bases, and 14 bases lay in between. In DNA, the CDR3 is TGTGCCAGCAGCCCCCGGGACTCAGGCAAAAACATTCAGTACTTC. Amino acid sequence: CASSPRDSGKNIQYF.

The chain is built from TRBV5-4 and TRBJ1-1; D unclear. Germline CDR1 is SGHNT and CDR2 is YYREEE (reference sequence). The CDR3 runs to 14 residues. V was shortened by 0 bases and J by 1 base, with 7 bases between the two germline ends. The DNA for the CDR3 is TGTGCCAGCAGCTTGGGAGGGTGGAACACTGAAGCTTTCTTT. Amino acids: CASSLGGWNTEAFF.

The rearrangement uses TRBV20-1 and TRBJ2-1; either TRBD1 or TRBD2 may supply D (5 bases each). Trimming stripped 5 bases from V and 0 bases from J, with 14 bases between. CDR3 length: 15 amino acids. The germline gives CDR1 DFQATT, CDR2 SNEGSKA (reference sequence). CDR3 DNA: TGCAGTGCTCCCGGGACCTTAAACTCCTACAATGAGCAGTTCTTC. Translation: CSAPGTLNSYNEQFF.

The chain couples TRBV7-8 to TRBJ1-4; D is unclear. Germline V gene sequence: CDR1 SGHVS, CDR2 FQNEAQ. V dropped 2 bases and J dropped 8 bases, with 6 bases sitting between them. This CDR3 comprises 12 residues. The CDR3 coding sequence is TGTGCCAGCAGCTTAATAGGGGAAAAACTGTTTTTT. Translated, it gives CASSLIGEKLFF.

The chain uses TRBV10-3 and TRBJ2-3; D perhaps matches TRBD2 (7 bases). V lost 9 bases and J 0 bases, leaving 13 bases between the germline ends. The CDR3 covers 14 residues. Per the germline V gene, CDR1 is ENHRY and CDR2 is SYGVKD. CDR3 loop: CAISAGASTDTQYF. The CDR3 region has the DNA TGTGCCATATCGGCGGGGGCTAGCACAGATACGCAGTATTTT.

The chain recombines TRBV19 with TRBJ1-1; 12 bases align to TRBD1. The CDR3 length is 17 residues. V dropped 6 bases and J dropped 1; count of bases not matched to a gene: 9. The germline V gene has CDR1 LNHDA and CDR2 SQIVND (reference sequence). This CDR3 reads CASRVRDRGLPNTEAFF. The CDR3 nucleotides are TGTGCCAGTAGGGTACGGGACAGGGGGCTACCGAACACTGAAGCTTTCTTT. Based on the CDR3 plus reference TRBV19 and TRBJ1-1, the full variable domain is DGGITQSPKYLFRKEGQNVTLSCEQNLNHDAMYWYRQDPGQGLRLIYYSQIVNDFQKGDIAEGYSVSREKKESFPLTVTSAQKNPTAFYLCASRVRDRGLPNTEAFFGQGTRLTVV.

The chain couples TRBV6-2 or TRBV6-3 to TRBJ2-3; 10 nucleotides agree with TRBD2. Trimming at V came to 6 bases and at J to 5 bases, leaving 5 bases not matched to a gene. The germline gives CDR1 MNHEY, CDR2 SVGEGT. This CDR3 comprises 14 residues. The CDR3 is CASRLAGQGDTQYF. CDR3 sequence (DNA): TGTGCCAGCAGACTAGCGGGGCAGGGAGATACGCAGTATTTT.

The chain is built from TRBV29-1 and TRBJ1-1; the D is unclear. Germline lookup yields CDR1 SQVTM and CDR2 ANQGSEA. Deletions cut 5 bases from V and 4 bases from J, with 14 bases between. There are 13 residues in the CDR3. CDR3 amino acids: CSVWLRQGTEAFF. DNA of the CDR3: TGCAGCGTTTGGCTCCGACAAGGCACTGAAGCTTTCTTT.